This is a list of T cell receptor beta chains from one sample in a study of T cell repertoires in cytomegalovirus infection. One entry per CDR3 protein results from TCRdb running MiXCR on the reads. The sample gives tens of thousands of distinct CDR3 sequences, roughly 20% of which show up once; less than 30% is in the top ten. Their cognate antigens are unknown. The source material was CD8+ T cells from cultured PBMCs, sampled from culture after CMV antigen stimulation. The receptor set was obtained from a human donor in good health (CMV status not recorded). Some clones in this sample may be carry-over from other donors' samples. Both conserved end residues are part of each CDR3. A D gene is named only where the DNA matches it firmly. A row's size may be missing; if present it is once, few, many or a size class.

clone_size j_call d_call v_call cdr3_nt cdr3_aa
NA TRBJ1-1 NA TRBV6-6 TGTGCCAGCAGTCAAGGGGGGCCTGAAGCTTTCTTT CASSQGGPEAFF
NA TRBJ1-1 NA TRBV7-3 TGTGCCAGCAGCTTAATAGGGTCGGGCACTGAAGCTTTCTTT CASSLIGSGTEAFF
NA TRBJ2-2 TRBD2 TRBV20-1 TGCAGTGCTCGAGCGGGGGGGGACACCGGGGAGCTGTTTTTT CSARAGGDTGELFF
NA TRBJ2-7 NA TRBV7-6 TGTGCCAGCAGTCCAGGGCGGTTGGGGCAGTACTTC CASSPGRLGQYF
many TRBJ1-2 NA TRBV5-6 TGTGCCAGCAGCTTTACAGGGTTGGGCTACACCTTC CASSFTGLGYTF
NA TRBJ2-7 TRBD2 TRBV6-2/TRBV6-3 TGTGCCAGCAGCCTCATAGCGGGAGAGCTCAACTACGAGCAGTACTTC CASSLIAGELNYEQYF
NA TRBJ2-2 NA TRBV7-9 TGTGCCAGCAGCTTAGGTGTCGCGGGCCAATGGGAAACCGGGGAGCTGTTTTTT CASSLGVAGQWETGELFF
NA TRBJ2-1 TRBD1 TRBV9 TGTGCCAGCAGCGACCCCCGGGACAGGGGGGAGAATGAGCAGTTCTTC CASSDPRDRGENEQFF
NA TRBJ2-3 NA TRBV11-2 TGTGCCAGCAGCCCCCAGTCGGACGGAAGCACAGATACGCAGTATTTT CASSPQSDGSTDTQYF
NA TRBJ1-2 NA TRBV2 TGTGCCAGCATGGCACATTCGGTAGACTATGGCTACACCTTC CASMAHSVDYGYTF
few TRBJ2-1 NA TRBV7-7 TGTGCCAGCAGCGAAACCCTGGGTGGAACTGTGAATGAGCAGTTCTTC CASSETLGGTVNEQFF
NA TRBJ1-6 NA TRBV7-6 TGTGCCAGCAGCTTAGAAGGACGTGGGGCCCTCCACTTT CASSLEGRGALHF
few TRBJ2-7 NA TRBV6-1 TGTGCCACTAACCCGGCAGGGTCCTACGAGCAGTACTTC CATNPAGSYEQYF
few TRBJ1-2 NA TRBV2 TGTGCCACCCAGGGCACTACTGACAGAGTCTATGGCTACACCTTC CATQGTTDRVYGYTF
few TRBJ2-3 NA TRBV20-1 TGCAGTGCTTACGGGGGGCCCGAGGATACGCAGTATTTT CSAYGGPEDTQYF
few TRBJ2-1 TRBD1 TRBV6-2/TRBV6-3 TGTGCCAGCTCAGTCACCAGTATTCCCGGGACAGGGGGCCCTGAGCAGTTCTTC CASSVTSIPGTGGPEQFF
NA TRBJ2-7 TRBD2 TRBV28 TGTGCCAGCAGTTTTGGGGGGGGAACCTACGAGCAGTACTTC CASSFGGGTYEQYF
few TRBJ2-1 TRBD2 TRBV28 TGTGCCAGCAGTCCCACTAGCGGGGGGCCCAATCTGTTGGGCGAGCAGTTCTTC CASSPTSGGPNLLGEQFF
NA TRBJ2-2 TRBD2 TRBV12-3/TRBV12-4 TGTGCCGCAGTGGATAGCGGGGGGCGCGCGAACACCGGGGAGCTGTTTTTT CAAVDSGGRANTGELFF
few TRBJ2-1 TRBD2 TRBV7-8 TGTGCCAGCAGCTTCACTGGGACTAGGGGGGGGGATGAGCAGTTCTTC CASSFTGTRGGDEQFF
few TRBJ2-2 TRBD1 TRBV28 TGTGCCAGCAGTTCCCGACAGGGTTGGGGCACCGGGGAGCTGTTTTTT CASSSRQGWGTGELFF
few TRBJ2-7 TRBD2 TRBV7-2 TGTGCCAGCAGCCCCTGGGAAGGACTAGGCGCCTGGGAGCAGTACTTC CASSPWEGLGAWEQYF
NA TRBJ2-1 NA TRBV9 TGTGCCAGCGGAGGGGATGAGCAGTTCTTC CASGGDEQFF
NA TRBJ2-1 NA TRBV13 TGTGCCAGCAGCTTAGGCTCGCAGAAATATTCCTACAATGAGCAGTTCTTC CASSLGSQKYSYNEQFF
NA TRBJ2-7 TRBD1 TRBV12-3/TRBV12-4 TGTGCCAGCAGGGACAGGAGCTCCTACGAGCAGTACTTC CASRDRSSYEQYF
few TRBJ2-5 NA TRBV7-8 TGTGCCAGCAGCTTAGGGTCATGGGGGGCAGGGGAGACCCAGTACTTC CASSLGSWGAGETQYF
NA TRBJ1-1 TRBD1 TRBV6-5 TGTGCCAGCAGTTACTGGGACAGGAGCGAAGCTTTCTTT CASSYWDRSEAFF
few TRBJ2-7 NA TRBV19 TGTGCCAGTAGTATCCAGGGGAGCTACGAGCAGTACTTC CASSIQGSYEQYF
NA TRBJ2-1 NA TRBV11-2 TGTGCCACCCACCTGGGTGGAATGAGGAATGAGCAGTTCTTC CATHLGGMRNEQFF